This T cell receptor beta chain was captured in a study of blood T cell repertoires in COVID-19. Turning to the study itself: The origin of the acute and convalescent COVID-19 samples was the United States, Italy and Spain. T cells, B-cell-depleted T cells, or PBMCs supplied cDNA or gDNA.

The table came from immunoSEQ multiplex PCR; TCRdb's copy has only in-frame clones and leaves some out. This sample has about 170,000 clones; about nine tenths occur once, and the top ten carry roughly 0.77%. Germline CDR1 GTSNPN, CDR2 SVGIG (reference sequence). The CDR3 is made up of 12 amino acids. Trimming took 3 bases from V and 4 from J, leaving 10 bases between them. The V call is TRBV30, the J call TRBJ2-7; possibly TRBD1 for D (6 bases). The clonotype was recovered from a woman aged 18 to 35 who had recovered from COVID-19. Source material: PBMCs or T cells enriched from blood (not recorded which). CDR3 sequence (DNA): TGTGCCTGGAGACAGGGCCGATACGAGCAGTACTTC. Translation: CAWRQGRYEQYF.